The subject of this entry is one T cell receptor (beta chain). Its antigen remains undetermined. Base-call qualities are not available, and no considerably larger clone is one nucleotide away. The cohort was made up of 666 healthy bone marrow donors. At the time of sampling, all cohort members were nominally healthy, though unrecorded immune exposures were likely present. The donor was CMV seronegative and was included in the group of a few hundred seronegative cohort members. A peripheral blood sample was provided by each donor, and peripheral blood mononuclear cells were used for TCR beta sequencing. Genomic DNA was extracted from the blood cell samples with the Qiagen DNeasy Blood Extraction Kit. These data originate in a study of cytomegalovirus exposure and HLA in healthy donors (dated by TCRdb to between 2016 and 2019). Context from the whole study: An earlier analysis of roughly 610 of the donors reported 276 Gb of sequence data and 117 million unique TCR beta sequences obtained from roughly 180 million T cells. HLA typing covered class I and class II loci at four-digit resolution. Among some 400 genotyped donors of the cohort, an average of roughly 230,000 unique TCR beta nucleotide sequences was sequenced per donor, of which about 19% were non-productive. To decide whether each TCR beta V gene segment behaved as functional or pseudogenic, an earlier analysis of 587 of the donors relied on high-throughput TCR beta sequencing. Typing coverage varied by locus: roughly 629-640 donors for A, B, C, DRB1 and DQB1; 522 for DQA1; more than 600 for DPA1; more than 450 for DPB1. About 300 gigabases of sequencing data and 80 million or so unique TCR sequences were included in an early release covering several hundred HLA-typed donors. To predict cytomegalovirus infection status, the study brought together high-throughput TCR immunosequencing, statistical association of individual TCRs with disease status, and machine learning. A later genetic analysis used genome-wide SNP genotypes for about three fifths of the 666 donors, treating that subset as a discovery cohort. The study aimed to test whether cataloging public T cell receptors could reveal signatures of past pathogen exposure. The T cell repertoires of around 670 subjects were profiled by immunosequencing and related to cytomegalovirus serostatus. All discovery cohort repertoires had been generated on a single sequencing platform. In a later analysis, previously published TCR beta repertoires from 550 to 700 donors were re-analyzed and high-resolution HLA genotyping was added so that TCR occurrence patterns could be studied. Donor age, sex, ethnicity and CMV serostatus were compiled together with the repertoire data. In addition to the first cohort of around 670 subjects, a separate validation cohort of some 120 different subjects was used. Of the 300 to 450 genotyped donors, around 81% fell in the genetic ancestry cluster associated with self-reported Caucasian donors. The later analysis used no new phenotypic data to find candidate immune exposures, relying instead on TCR beta sequences and their occurrence across donors. Because of strong linkage in the cohort, roughly five DR-DQ haplotypes were treated as single units for association and clustering.

CDR1 and CDR2 are drawn from the germline V gene (reference sequence): LNHDA, SQIVND. The cysteine opens and the phenylalanine closes a CDR3 of 15 amino acids. Just CDR3 DNA is preserved here, 45 bases in frame from base 1. Relative to germline, V is 6 bases shorter and J is 4 bases shorter, with 18 bases between their ends. General study outcomes and caveats: It was suggested by the authors that the approach could potentially be generalized to other disease states and immunological phenotypes. In a later analysis, HLA-associated TCR beta chains showed more clonal expansion and lower generation probabilities than non-associated chains that were equally common. According to a later genetic analysis, donors in an Asian-associated ancestry cluster had fewer N-insertions in productive TCRs than the approximately 630-donor mean. Linkage disequilibrium might explain the correlated functional status among segregating V segments, but an unknown experimental factor could not be ruled out. Only TCR beta chains were sequenced in this cohort, and the absence of alpha or paired-chain data limited detectable features. In vitro tests confirmed that a few of the cytomegalovirus-associated TCR beta chains recognize cytomegalovirus antigens. The classifier was reported to diagnose cytomegalovirus status with high specificity and sensitivity in both the original and validation cohorts. Presence/absence analyses assumed roughly uniform sequencing depth across donors, an assumption that may not hold. A further reported finding was that TCR beta sequences accurately predicted the HLA-A and HLA-B alleles for most subjects in the first cohort. When HLA alleles, especially DR and DQ, strongly co-occurred, TCR associations were difficult to assign to individual alleles. At a false discovery rate of 0.05, a later analysis linked roughly 17,000 TCR beta sequences to specific HLA alleles. HLA typing was unavailable for some donors at each locus, so association tests used only the typed subset. In a later analysis, TCR association rates were found to vary across HLA loci, with the most associated TCRs seen for DRB1 alleles and the fewest for HLA-C alleles. Some IMGT-functional V segments, including TRBV6-2 and TRBV6-3, could not be told apart with the 87-base-pair reads, so those segments were excluded. Broadly in line with IMGT annotations, most TCR beta V segments showed up in productive rearrangements about 90% or about 30% of the time in an earlier analysis of several hundred of the donors. Most TCR sequences were seen in very few donors, while some public TCRs were found in many individuals. Because counts were too low, 15 or so rarely observed V segments, including chromosome 9 orphons, were excluded from the earlier analysis of around 590 of the donors. According to a later analysis, parvovirus B19, influenza, CMV and Epstein-Barr virus appeared linked to several top co-occurrence clusters. The study gave a list of under 200 TCR beta chains associated with cytomegalovirus. An association between a missense DCLRE1C variant and V-gene and J-gene trimming of TCR beta chains was found in a later genetic analysis and replicated in an independent cohort. The sequencing pipeline was judged likely to have produced a cluster of highly shared sequence variants as a technical artifact. According to a later analysis, most CMV-associated TCR beta chains appeared to be HLA-restricted, and the HLA associations seemed to be driven largely by CMV exposure. Immune exposure information for the cohort was limited to CMV serostatus.

Library method: the immunoSEQ multiplex PCR assay. The multiplex PCR relied on a mix of 60 forward primers for TCR Vbeta segments and 13 reverse primers for TCR Jbeta segments. A multiplex PCR assay on genomic DNA amplified the CDR3 region of rearranged TCR beta genes. Amplified TCR beta libraries were sequenced as 87-base-pair reads on the Illumina HiSeq System. The published analysis was carried out like this. A later analysis tallied 80 million to 95 million unique TCR beta chains across the 550 to 850 repertoires, and approximately 12 million of those chains were shared by two or more donors. Raw reads were error-corrected and collapsed into unique sequences with a nearest-neighbor algorithm that merged closely related sequences to remove PCR and sequencing errors. Alignment of CDR3 sequences to IMGT reference sequences was used to assign V, D and J gene segments. For a sequence to be retained, a match of at least six nucleotides was required to both a V gene segment and a J gene segment. A rearrangement was called productive if the CDR3 had no stop codons and remained in frame with V and J, and every other rearrangement was called non-productive. CDR3 was defined by IMGT convention, running from the second conserved V-encoded cysteine to the conserved J-encoded phenylalanine. The earlier analysis of 500 to 650 of the donors excluded any sequence lacking an unambiguous match to a single V gene segment. In an earlier analysis of almost 600 of the donors, a V segment was called functional when productive rearrangements were above 56.7%, and segregating when the standard deviation between donors exceeded 5%. A statistical classification framework was built for diagnosing cytomegalovirus status from the catalog of TCR beta chain sequences. In a later analysis, V and J genes were assigned by comparing TCR nucleotide sequences against IMGT/GENE-DB human TR gene sequences. Using the TCRdist pipeline, a later analysis assigned CDR3 sequences along with most-parsimonious VDJ recombination scenarios. A later analysis defined each TCR beta chain by its CDR3 amino acid sequence plus V-gene family, and excluded reads lacking a unique V-gene family. As a way to deal with suspected cross-contamination and a sequencing artifact, a later analysis dropped hundreds of nucleotide sequences that were highly shared and had low generation probability. In a later analysis, a clonal expansion index was calculated for each public chain from normalized within-repertoire ranks of inferred template counts. In a later analysis, generation probabilities were computed with a VDJ recombination model fitted to out-of-frame rearrangements, and the resulting probabilities were checked against IGoR. In a later analysis, TCR-TCR, TCR-HLA and TCR-CMV co-occurrence was scored with hypergeometric tests, and a repertoire-size bias correction was applied to TCR pairs. In a later analysis, false discovery rates were estimated by permuting HLA or CMV assignments 20 times. A later analysis grouped co-occurring TCRs with DBSCAN, adding TCRdist sequence similarity when clustering within HLA-allele-positive subsets. For co-occurrence clustering, repertoires with fewer than 30,000 or more than 120,000 public chains were excluded, along with several repertoires with anomalous nucleotide sharing. In TCRdb, the immuneACCESS table is reduced to in-frame sequences with V and J assigned. These tables do not hold every clone; where another copy was compared, an unresolved V gene accounts for under half, and the others remain unexplained. V and J calls and clone size are as listed in that table; D and trimming were resolved from the DNA. For this sample there are 130,000 to 150,000 clones; about 78% appear just once. The top ten clones comprise over 2.5% of the sample.

Recombination connected TRBV19 to TRBJ1-2; a tentative D call is TRBD1 (6 bases match). The origin of this receptor is a male donor in good health and CMV-seronegative. Sequenced material: PBMCs. The CDR3 is CASRLTGRSGYGYTF. The DNA sequence follows: TGTGCCAGTAGGCTTACAGGGCGGTCAGGCTATGGCTACACCTTC. The full variable domain, with segments outside the CDR3 supplied by the reference TRBV19 and TRBJ1-2 proteins, appears as DGGITQSPKYLFRKEGQNVTLSCEQNLNHDAMYWYRQDPGQGLRLIYYSQIVNDFQKGDIAEGYSVSREKKESFPLTVTSAQKNPTAFYLCASRLTGRSGYGYTFGSGTRLTVV.